The 25 T cell receptor beta chains in this list originate from one sample, sequenced in a study of T cells in Graves' hyperthyroidism and ophthalmopathy. The source material, RNA transcripts, was used to amplify TCR beta CDR3 regions. A first-round RT-PCR of the TCR CDR3 used the HTBI primer set. Using its own MiXCR run on the multiplex PCR reads, TCRdb lists one record per CDR3 protein. The sample carries some 500,000 distinct CDR3 sequences, under 15% recorded once. Sequences were obtained from blood. The receptor set was obtained from a woman aged 18-30 years with Graves' hyperthyroidism.

This chain uses TRBV9 with TRBJ1-2; D might be TRBD1 (5 bases). The CDR3 sequence is 15 residues long. V was cut by 2 bases and J by 4 bases, with 15 bases left in between. The germline V gene has CDR1 SGDLS and CDR2 YYNGEE. The CDR3 nucleotides are TGTGCCAGCAGCGTGAGGGGTGAGAGGGGCTATGGCTACACCTTC. It is translated as CASSVRGERGYGYTF.

This clonotype was counted at least ten times. The chain recombines TRBV6-5 with TRBJ1-3; possibly TRBD1 for D (5 bases). Looked up from germline, CDR1 is MNHEY and CDR2 is SVGAGI. The V end lost 0 bases, the J end lost 0 bases, and 12 bases lay between the germline ends. The CDR3 contains 17 residues. This CDR3 reads CASSYSPGPYSGNTIYF. The CDR3 nucleotides are TGTGCCAGCAGTTACTCTCCGGGACCCTACTCTGGAAACACCATATATTTT.

This clonotype was found a few times. The V and J genes are TRBV27 and TRBJ1-5; TRBD1 might be the D (6 bases). The CDR3 has 16 residues. Trimming took off 2 bases at V and 0 bases at J, with 11 bases between the two ends. Germline assignment: CDR1 MNHEY and CDR2 SMNVEV (reference sequence). This CDR3 is CASSLEGGYSNQPQHF. CDR3 nucleotides: TGTGCCAGCAGTTTAGAAGGGGGTTATAGCAATCAGCCCCAGCATTTT.

This clonotype was recorded at least ten times. This CDR3 reads CSARGATNEKLFF. Written as DNA, the CDR3 is TGCAGTGCTAGGGGGGCAACTAATGAAAAACTGTTTTTT. The chain employs TRBV20-1 and TRBJ1-4, with D possibly TRBD1 on 5 matching bases. Germline-derived CDR1 and CDR2 are DFQATT and SNEGSKA (reference sequence). V was pared by 3 bases and J by 0 bases, with 5 bases between. This CDR3 has 13 residues.

This clonotype turned up a few times. The V gene is TRBV30, the J gene TRBJ2-1; tentatively, D is TRBD2 (5 bases). V was pared by 1 base and J by 4 bases, with 11 bases between. The CDR3 contains 14 residues. The germline V gene has CDR1 GTSNPN and CDR2 SVGIG (reference sequence). CDR3 loop: CAWSASLAYNEQFF. As DNA, the CDR3 is TGTGCCTGGAGTGCCTCCCTAGCTTACAATGAGCAGTTCTTC.

The chain combines TRBV2 with TRBJ1-1; D possibly corresponds to TRBD1 (5 bases). Between the trimmed V and J ends, which lost 4 bases and 9 bases, there was a span of 18 bases. This CDR3 has 14 amino acids. Germline V lookup: CDR1 SNHLY, CDR2 FYNNEI. The CDR3 coding sequence is TGTGCCAGCAGTGTCGGGGGTGGGCTCCCGAAAGCTTTCTTT. Amino acids: CASSVGGGLPKAFF.

This clonotype was recorded many times. V is TRBV5-1 and J is TRBJ1-2; D gene unclear. CDR3 length equals 17 residues. The ends were cut back, 1 base at V and 4 bases at J, with 20 bases in the middle. CDR1 is SGHRS and CDR2 is YFSETQ in the germline V gene. The DNA for the CDR3 is TGCGCCAGCAGCTTGTTTTTATGGCCAACCTCTCCCTATGGCTACACCTTC. Its translation is CASSLFLWPTSPYGYTF.

This clonotype was counted only a few times. A much larger clone lies one base from this, so it may be a read error. This sequence joins TRBV12-3 or TRBV12-4 and TRBJ1-6, with D possibly being TRBD1 (5 bases). This CDR3 contains 15 residues. In DNA, the CDR3 is TGTGCCAGCAGATCGACAGATTATGGTAATCCACCCCTCCACTTT. Translating it yields CASRSTDYGNPPLHF.

This clonotype was seen repeatedly, ten times or more. V usage is TRBV27 and J usage is TRBJ2-7; D is uncertain. The V end was cut by 7 bases, the J end by 4 bases, with 17 bases between. There are 14 residues in the CDR3. Germline V gives CDR1 MNHEY, CDR2 SMNVEV (reference sequence). CDR3 DNA: TGTGCCAGCACCATGGGCCTAGGGTATTACGAGCAGTACGTC. Its translation: CASTMGLGYYEQYV.

The sample holds many counts of this clonotype. The V and J genes are TRBV7-9 and TRBJ2-3, with D tentatively TRBD1 or TRBD2 (5 bases each). V was cut by 3 bases and J by 4 bases, with 17 bases left in between. CDR3 length: 16 residues. Germline V gene lookup returns CDR1 SEHNR and CDR2 FQNEAQ (reference sequence). The DNA of the CDR3 is TGTGCCAGCAGCTTCGGGGCCAGCAGTGACGCAGATACGCAGTATTTT. Translating it yields CASSFGASSDADTQYF.

This clonotype came up a few times. The V call is TRBV30, the J call TRBJ1-6, with D possibly TRBD1 on 6 matching bases. The ends were cut back, 1 base at V and 5 bases at J, with 9 bases in the middle. Germline V gene sequence: CDR1 GTSNPN, CDR2 SVGIG (reference sequence). The CDR3 totals 14 residues. In nucleotides, the CDR3 is TGTGCCTGGAGTGGAGGACAGCATAATTCACCCCTCCACTTT. It encodes CAWSGGQHNSPLHF.

Concerning this clonotype itself: This may be a read error, as it is one base from a much larger clone. J is TRBJ2-6 and V is TRBV27, with D perhaps TRBD2 (5 bases). The germline V gene encodes CDR1 MNHEY and CDR2 SMNVEV (reference sequence). The CDR3 runs 17 residues. The CDR3 nucleotides read TGTGCCAGCAGTTTATCGAGGGTTATCTCTGAGGCCAACGTCCTGACTTTC. Amino acids: CASSLSRVISEANVLTF.

The chain uses TRBV9 and TRBJ1-6, with D perhaps matching TRBD1 (6 bases). The CDR3 spans 15 residues. V lost 1 base and J lost 7, with 12 bases in between. CDR1 is SGDLS and CDR2 is YYNGEE in the germline V gene. The CDR3 protein is CASSVSGVGNSPLHF. The CDR3 coding sequence is TGTGCCAGCAGCGTATCAGGGGTCGGCAATTCACCCCTCCACTTT.

This clonotype was observed at least ten times. This chain links TRBV15 with TRBJ2-1, with 7 bases that match TRBD2. The CDR3 is made up of 13 amino acids. Trimming at V came to 5 bases and at J to 6 bases, leaving 4 bases not matched to a gene. The germline V gene has CDR1 LNHNV and CDR2 YYDKDF (reference sequence). The chain's CDR3 is CATSPPGGNEQFF. The CDR3 DNA sequence: TGTGCCACCAGCCCACCGGGAGGCAATGAGCAGTTCTTC.

Turning to this clonotype: The CDR3 does not close with the conserved phenylalanine or tryptophan, likely indicating a read error. The V call is TRBV11-2, the J call TRBJ1-2; possible D gene TRBD1, 6 bases. The V end lost 5 bases, the J end lost 5 bases, and 9 bases lay between the germline ends. CDR1 SGHAT and CDR2 FQNNGV come from the germline V gene. The length of the CDR3 is 12 residues. The CDR3: CASSVQGYGYTL. CDR3 coding DNA: TGTGCCAGCAGCGTACAGGGTTATGGCTACACCCTC.

The chain joins TRBV20-1 to TRBJ1-1; D ambiguous. The CDR3 length is 13 residues. Trimming shortened V by 3 bases and J by 0 bases, and 8 bases separated the two germline ends. CDR1 is DFQATT, CDR2 SNEGSKA, per germline (reference sequence). The CDR3 region has the DNA TGCAGTGCTAGTGAATCAGTGAACACTGAAGCTTTCTTT. Its protein is CSASESVNTEAFF.

This chain joins TRBV20-1 and TRBJ2-3; TRBD2 agrees at 9 bases. The CDR3 totals 16 residues. Germline CDR1 reads DFQATT; CDR2 reads SNEGSKA (reference sequence). V dropped 1 base and J dropped 0; count of bases not matched to a gene: 5. This chain's CDR3 is CSARGVLAGSTDTQYF. The CDR3 DNA sequence: TGCAGTGCTAGAGGGGTACTAGCGGGTAGCACAGATACGCAGTATTTT.

This clonotype was found a few times. The rearrangement uses TRBV4-1 and TRBJ2-2, with D perhaps matching TRBD2 (6 bases). The CDR3 contains 15 residues. Trimming shortened V by 4 bases and J by 8 bases, and 17 bases separated the two germline ends. Germline-derived CDR1 and CDR2 are MGHRA and YSYEKL. This chain's CDR3 is CASSLSPGDQGELFF. As DNA, the CDR3 is TGCGCCAGCAGCCTTTCTCCGGGAGACCAAGGGGAGCTGTTTTTT.

Many counts were recorded for this clonotype. The chain has TRBV3-1 and TRBJ2-1; 7 bases match TRBD1. From germline, CDR1 is LGHDT and CDR2 YNNKEL (reference sequence). Trimming removed 2 bases from V and 6 bases from J; junction bases left unmatched: 1. This CDR3 spans 13 amino acids. The CDR3 coding sequence is TGTGCCAGCAGCCAAAACAGGGGCAATGAGCAGTTCTTC. Protein sequence: CASSQNRGNEQFF.

This clonotype showed up many times. V is TRBV6-2 or TRBV6-3 and J is TRBJ2-3; TRBD2 matches 11 bases. The length of the CDR3 is 17 residues. CDR1 MNHEY and CDR2 SVGEGT come from the germline V gene. Unmatched junction bases numbered 8, after V lost 6 bases and J lost 0 bases. CDR3 nucleotide sequence: TGTGCCAGCAGCCTATTGGGACTAGCGGCCAGCACAGATACGCAGTATTTT. Translating it yields CASSLLGLAASTDTQYF.

This clonotype showed up many times. The J gene is TRBJ1-5, the V gene TRBV20-1; possible D gene TRBD1, 6 bases. CDR3 size: 12 residues. CDR1 is DFQATT and CDR2 is SNEGSKA in the germline V gene (reference sequence). Trimming took 6 bases from V and 7 from J, leaving 13 bases between them. CDR3 nucleotides: TGCAGTGCCGAGGGGGGAGGACAGCCCCAGCATTTT. Amino acid sequence: CSAEGGGQPQHF.

Only a few counts were recorded for this clonotype. The chain joins TRBV30 to TRBJ1-1; D not certain. Between the trimmed V and J ends, which lost 2 bases and 2 bases, there was a span of 6 bases. This CDR3 contains 12 residues. CDR1 GTSNPN and CDR2 SVGIG come from the germline V gene (reference sequence). CDR3 amino acids: CAWSRFNTEAFF. CDR3 sequence (DNA): TGTGCCTGGAGTAGGTTTAACACTGAAGCTTTCTTT.

This clonotype was recorded at least ten times. This sequence joins TRBV5-5 and TRBJ1-2; unclear D gene. Between the trimmed V and J ends, which lost 1 base and 3 bases, there was a span of 13 bases. Germline values: CDR1 SGHKS, CDR2 YYEKEE (reference sequence). This CDR3 contains 15 residues. As DNA, the CDR3 is TGTGCCAGCAGCTTGTACCGGGGAGTCGACTATGGCTACACCTTC. Encoded protein: CASSLYRGVDYGYTF.

This clonotype has at least ten counts. The rearrangement uses TRBV2 and TRBJ2-4; 8 bases align to TRBD1. The CDR3 is 13 amino acids. The germline V gene encodes CDR1 SNHLY and CDR2 FYNNEI. V lost 7 bases, J lost 5 bases, and 4 bases stayed unmatched. The CDR3 DNA reads as TGTGCCAGCATCCAGACAGGGGAAAACATTCAGTACTTC. Translating gives CASIQTGENIQYF.

The chain recombines TRBV20-1 with TRBJ2-4; the match to TRBD2 covers 7 bases. Germline lookup yields CDR1 DFQATT and CDR2 SNEGSKA (reference sequence). The CDR3 runs to 15 residues. After removal of 6 bases from V and 0 bases from J, the junction contained 8 bases not matched to a gene. The CDR3 DNA is TGCAGTGCCCTTTGGGGGGGGGGAGCCAAAAACATTCAGTACTTC. Translating gives CSALWGGGAKNIQYF.